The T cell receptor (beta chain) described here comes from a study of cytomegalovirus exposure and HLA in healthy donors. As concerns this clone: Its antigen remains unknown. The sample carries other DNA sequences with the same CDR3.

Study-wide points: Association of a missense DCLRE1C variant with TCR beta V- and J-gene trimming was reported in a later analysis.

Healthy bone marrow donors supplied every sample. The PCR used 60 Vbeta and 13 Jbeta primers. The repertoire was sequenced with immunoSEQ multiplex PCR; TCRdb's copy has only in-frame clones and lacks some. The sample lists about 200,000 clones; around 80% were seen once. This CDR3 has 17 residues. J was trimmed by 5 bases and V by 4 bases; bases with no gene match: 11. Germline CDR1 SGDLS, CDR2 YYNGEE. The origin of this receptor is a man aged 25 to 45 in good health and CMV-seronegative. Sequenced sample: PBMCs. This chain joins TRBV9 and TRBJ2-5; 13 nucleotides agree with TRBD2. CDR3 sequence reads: CASSIRTSGGAPETQYF. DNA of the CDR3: TGTGCCAGCAGCATTCGAACTAGCGGGGGGGCTCCGGAGACCCAGTACTTC.